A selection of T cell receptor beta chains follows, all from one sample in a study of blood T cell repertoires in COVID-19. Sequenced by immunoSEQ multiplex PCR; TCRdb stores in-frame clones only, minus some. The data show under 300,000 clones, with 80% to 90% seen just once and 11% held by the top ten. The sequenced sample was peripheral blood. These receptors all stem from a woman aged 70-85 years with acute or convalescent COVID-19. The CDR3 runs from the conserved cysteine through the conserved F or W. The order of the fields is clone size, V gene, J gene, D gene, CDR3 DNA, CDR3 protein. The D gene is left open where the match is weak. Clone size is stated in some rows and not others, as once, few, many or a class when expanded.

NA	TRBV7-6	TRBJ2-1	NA	TGTGCCAGCAGCTTAGCGGGGGGTCACCCCTATGAGCAGTTCTTC	CASSLAGGHPYEQFF
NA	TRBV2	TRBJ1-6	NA	TGTGCCAGCAGGGCTACAGTGACCTCACCCCTCCACTTT	CASRATVTSPLHF
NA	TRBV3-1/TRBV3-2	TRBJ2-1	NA	TGTGCCAGCAGCCAAGACCCCCTTTACAGGGTTTCCTACAATGAGCAGTTCTTC	CASSQDPLYRVSYNEQFF
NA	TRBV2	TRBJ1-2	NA	TGTGCCAGCACCCCCGTGGTGGTGGCCGGCTACACCTTC	CASTPVVVAGYTF
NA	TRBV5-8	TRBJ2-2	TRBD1	TGTGCCAGCAGCTTGGCCTGGGGACAGGGGAACACCGGGGAGCTGTTTTTT	CASSLAWGQGNTGELFF
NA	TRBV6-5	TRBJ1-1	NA	TGTGCCAGCAGTTCAGAGACACAGAACACTGAAGCTTTCTTT	CASSSETQNTEAFF
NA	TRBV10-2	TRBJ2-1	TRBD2	TGCGCCAGCGATCCGGGACTAGAAATTGGTGAGCAGTTCTTC	CASDPGLEIGEQFF
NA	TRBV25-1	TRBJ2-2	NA	TGTGCCAGCAGTGTCCTAGTGACCGGGGAGCTGTTTTTT	CASSVLVTGELFF
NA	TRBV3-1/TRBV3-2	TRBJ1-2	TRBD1	TGTGCCAGCAGCTCCTCACCGCGAACAGGGGGGATCTATGGCTACACCTTC	CASSSSPRTGGIYGYTF
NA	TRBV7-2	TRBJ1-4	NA	TGTGCCAGCAGCGGATGGACAACAACTAATGAAAAACTGTTTTTT	CASSGWTTTNEKLFF
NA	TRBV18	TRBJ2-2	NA	TGTGCCAGCTCACCACTGCCAGTGAACACCGGGGAGCTGTTTTTT	CASSPLPVNTGELFF
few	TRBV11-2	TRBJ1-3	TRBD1	TGTGCCAGCAGGTCCCGAGGGGACAGGGGGTTTGACTCTGGAAACACCATATATTTT	CASRSRGDRGFDSGNTIYF
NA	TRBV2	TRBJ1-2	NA	TGTGCCAGCAGGGACAGAGCTAACTATGGCTACACCTTC	CASRDRANYGYTF
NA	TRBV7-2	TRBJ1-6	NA	TGTGCCAGCAGCCAATTACCCCCAGGGGCTTCACCCCTCCACTTT	CASSQLPPGASPLHF
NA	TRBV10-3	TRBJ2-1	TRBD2	TGTGCCATCAGTGGAACGCGGGGGGACTCCTACAATGAGCAGTTCTTC	CAISGTRGDSYNEQFF
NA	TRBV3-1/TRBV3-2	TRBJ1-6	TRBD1	TGTGCCAGCAGCCCCGAGGGACAGAACAATTCACCCCTCCACTTT	CASSPEGQNNSPLHF
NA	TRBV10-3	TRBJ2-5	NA	TGTGCCATCAGTGACAGTAGGAGGGAGGAGACCCAGTACTTC	CAISDSRREETQYF
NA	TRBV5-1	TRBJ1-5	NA	TGCGCCAGCAGTTTAGGGGGGGCCAATCAGCCCCAGCATTTT	CASSLGGANQPQHF
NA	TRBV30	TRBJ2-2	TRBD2	TGTGCCTGGAGTAAGGGGTTGCAGCGGGGGCACGGGGAGCTGTTTTTT	CAWSKGLQRGHGELFF
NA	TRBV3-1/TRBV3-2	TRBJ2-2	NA	TGTGCCAGCAACATAAACACCGGGGAGCTGTTTTTT	CASNINTGELFF
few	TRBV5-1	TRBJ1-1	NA	TGCGCCAGCAGGAGTGGAGGCCGGGACACTGAAGCTTTCTTT	CASRSGGRDTEAFF
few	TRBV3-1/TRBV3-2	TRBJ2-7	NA	TGTGCCAGCAGCCAAGGACCGCGCGGCTACGAGCAGTACTTC	CASSQGPRGYEQYF
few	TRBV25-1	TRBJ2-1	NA	TGTGCCAGCCGGACAGTCGGCGAGCAGTTCTTC	CASRTVGEQFF
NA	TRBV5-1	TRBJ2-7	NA	TGCGCCAGCAGCGAGGGGGACGCAAACTACGAGCAGTACTTC	CASSEGDANYEQYF
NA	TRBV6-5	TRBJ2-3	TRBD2	TGTGCCAGCAGTCCGGGACTACTCGGCACAGATACGCAGTATTTT	CASSPGLLGTDTQYF
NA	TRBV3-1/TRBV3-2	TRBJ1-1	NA	TGTGCCAGCAGCCCCCAGCGGGCTCTGAACACTGAAGCTTTCTTT	CASSPQRALNTEAFF
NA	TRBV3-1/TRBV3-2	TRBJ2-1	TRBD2	TGTGCCAGCAGCCGCCTCCTCGGGACTAGCGGGGGGGAGCAGTTCTTC	CASSRLLGTSGGEQFF
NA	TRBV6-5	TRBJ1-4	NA	TGTGCCAGCACTCGAGGAAATGAAAAACTGTTTTTT	CASTRGNEKLFF
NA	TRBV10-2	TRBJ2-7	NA	TGCGCCAGCAGTGAGCCCGGGCCGGAGGGTCACGAGCAGTACTTC	CASSEPGPEGHEQYF
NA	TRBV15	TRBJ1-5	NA	TGTGCCACCAGCAGAGCTGGAGGCCTACTCGGGCAGCCCCAGCATTTT	CATSRAGGLLGQPQHF
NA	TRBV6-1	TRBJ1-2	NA	TGTGCCAGCAGTGAATCGGGCGGGGGCTATGGCTACACCTTC	CASSESGGGYGYTF
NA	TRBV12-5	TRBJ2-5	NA	TGTGCTAGTGCCCAACAAGAGACCCAGTACTTC	CASAQQETQYF
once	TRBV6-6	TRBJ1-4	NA	TGTGCCAGCAGTCGAGGGGTCCGCGGGCCTAATGAAAAACTGTTTTTT	CASSRGVRGPNEKLFF
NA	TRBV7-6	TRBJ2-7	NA	TGTGCCAGCAGCCCCCACCCTGACGGGGGATACGAGCAGTACTTC	CASSPHPDGGYEQYF
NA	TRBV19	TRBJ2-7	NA	TGTGCCAGTAGTATAGCACTTAGCTCCTACGAGCAGTACTTC	CASSIALSSYEQYF
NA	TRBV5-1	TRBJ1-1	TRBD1	TGCGCCAGCAGCCCGAATACAGGGGCAAACACTGAAGCTTTCTTT	CASSPNTGANTEAFF
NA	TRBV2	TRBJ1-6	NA	TGTGCCAGCAGTGACCAGGGTGGGCATTCACCCCTCCACTTT	CASSDQGGHSPLHF
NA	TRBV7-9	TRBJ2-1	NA	TGTGCCAGCAGCTTCCCGACTTACAATGAGCAGTTCTTC	CASSFPTYNEQFF
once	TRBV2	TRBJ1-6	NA	TGTGCCAGCAGTGATAGGACTGCCTCCTATAATTCACCCCTCCACTTT	CASSDRTASYNSPLHF
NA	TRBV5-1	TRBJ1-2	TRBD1	TGCGCCAGCAGCCCCCAGGGGGCTGCCTATGGCTACACCTTC	CASSPQGAAYGYTF
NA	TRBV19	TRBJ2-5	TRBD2	TGTGCCAGTAGTCGGACTAGCGAGGTCCGGGAGACCCAGTACTTC	CASSRTSEVRETQYF
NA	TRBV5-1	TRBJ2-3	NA	TGCGCCAGCAGCGTAATGGGCCCCAGCACAGATACGCAGTATTTT	CASSVMGPSTDTQYF
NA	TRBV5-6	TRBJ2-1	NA	TGTGCCAGCAGCTTGAGTAGCCCCAATGAGCAGTTCTTC	CASSLSSPNEQFF
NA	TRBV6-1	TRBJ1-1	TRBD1	TGTGCCAGCAGTGACCCCGGACAGGTGCAGACTGAAGCTTTCTTT	CASSDPGQVQTEAFF
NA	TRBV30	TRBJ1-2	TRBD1	TGTGCCTGGATAACCTACGAGGGGGCTGATGGCTACACCTTC	CAWITYEGADGYTF
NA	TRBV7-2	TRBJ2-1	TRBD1	TGTGCCAGCAGCGCCCGGGACAGCTCCTACAATGAGCAGTTCTTC	CASSARDSSYNEQFF
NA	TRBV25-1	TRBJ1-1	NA	TGTGCCAGCAGGTTCAGGGAGAACACTGAAGCTTTCTTT	CASRFRENTEAFF
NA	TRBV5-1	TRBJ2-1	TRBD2	TGCGCCAGCAGCTTGAACGGGGGGTCTTACAATGAGCAGTTCTTC	CASSLNGGSYNEQFF
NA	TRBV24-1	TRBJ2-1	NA	TGTGCCACCAGGGGGGACAAGACCTACAATGAGCAGTTCTTC	CATRGDKTYNEQFF
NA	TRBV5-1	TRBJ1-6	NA	TGCGCCAGCAGCTTGGCCCCCGTTTCACCCCTCCACTTT	CASSLAPVSPLHF
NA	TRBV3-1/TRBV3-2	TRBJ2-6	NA	TGTGCCAGCAGCCAAGGGGCGAGCTCTGGGGCCAACGTCCTGACTTTC	CASSQGASSGANVLTF
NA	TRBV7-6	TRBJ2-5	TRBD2	TGTGCCAGCAGCTCATCACGGGGGGGCCAAGAGACCCAGTACTTC	CASSSSRGGQETQYF
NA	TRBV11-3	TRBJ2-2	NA	TGTGCCAGCAGCTTAGTGGCAGGATCAAACACCGGGGAGCTGTTTTTT	CASSLVAGSNTGELFF